The 20 T cell receptor beta chains below were found in one sample sequenced in a study of blood T cell repertoires in COVID-19. TCRdb keeps only in-frame clones here, not all; method: immunoSEQ multiplex PCR. This table has about 120,000 clones, 81% appearing once. Sequenced: peripheral blood. These receptors came from a man aged 50 to 59 with acute or convalescent COVID-19.

The rearrangement joins TRBV6-5 to TRBJ1-2; the match to TRBD1 covers 10 bases. V shed 3 bases and J 4 bases; nucleotides not matched to a gene: 2. CDR3 size: 14 residues. CDR1 and CDR2 from the germline V gene are MNHEY and SVGAGI. The CDR3 spells CASSYRDRGYGYTF. The DNA of the CDR3 is TGTGCCAGCAGTTATCGGGACAGGGGCTATGGCTACACCTTC.

The chain carries TRBV6-1 and TRBJ2-3, with 7 bases lining up with TRBD2. This CDR3 comprises 16 residues. CDR1 is MNHNS and CDR2 is SASEGT in the germline V gene. After removal of 2 bases from V and 4 bases from J, the junction contained 9 bases not matched to a gene. CDR3 DNA sequence: TGTGCCAGCAGTGAATATTTCGGCGGGGGAGCAGATACGCAGTATTTT. Protein: CASSEYFGGGADTQYF.

This clone was recorded once. The chain is built from TRBV28 and TRBJ2-3, with TRBD1 identical over 9 bases. CDR3 size: 16 residues. Trimming removed 3 bases from V and 6 bases from J; junction bases left unmatched: 10. CDR1 MDHEN and CDR2 SYDVKM come from the germline V gene. CDR3 sequence reads: CASSFATGGLGDTQYF. In DNA form, the CDR3 reads TGTGCCAGCAGTTTCGCCACAGGGGGCCTTGGGGATACGCAGTATTTT. Based on the CDR3 plus reference TRBV28 and TRBJ2-3, the full variable domain is DVKVTQSSRYLVKRTGEKVFLECVQDMDHENMFWYRQDPGLGLRLIYFSYDVKMKEKGDIPEGYSVSREKKERFSLILESASTNQTSMYLCASSFATGGLGDTQYFGPGTRLTVL.

This chain uses TRBV28 with TRBJ1-2; TRBD1 aligns across 9 bases. Losses at the gene ends were 6 bases for V and 2 bases for J; bases not matched to a gene: 7. The germline gives CDR1 MDHEN, CDR2 SYDVKM. CDR3 length: 15 amino acids. CDR3: CASSGQGQGNYGYTF. CDR3 sequence (DNA): TGTGCCAGCAGCGGACAGGGACAGGGAAACTATGGCTACACCTTC.

This chain uses TRBV19 with TRBJ1-4, with 8 bases identical to TRBD1. The CDR3 runs 18 residues. The germline CDR1 and CDR2 sequences are LNHDA and SQIVND (reference sequence). Trimming removed 3 bases from V and 11 bases from J; junction bases left unmatched: 20. CDR3 sequence (DNA): TGTGCCAGTAGTATGTATTTTGGAGACAGGGGAAAAATGAGGAAACTGTTTTTT. The encoded protein is CASSMYFGDRGKMRKLFF. The full variable domain, completed using reference TRBV19 and TRBJ1-4, is DGGITQSPKYLFRKEGQNVTLSCEQNLNHDAMYWYRQDPGQGLRLIYYSQIVNDFQKGDIAEGYSVSREKKESFPLTVTSAQKNPTAFYLCASSMYFGDRGKMRKLFFGSGTQLSVL.

The rearrangement joins TRBV3-1 (or the pseudogene TRBV3-2) to TRBJ2-5, with TRBD2 matching 14 bases. The V segment lost 4 bases and the J segment 4 bases; nucleotides outside the gene matches: 8. This CDR3 is 17 amino acids long. The germline V gene encodes CDR1 LGHDT and CDR2 YNNKEL (reference sequence). The CDR3 DNA is TGTGCCAGCAGCCCTCACCCGGGACTAGCGGGGGCAGAGACCCAGTACTTC. It encodes CASSPHPGLAGAETQYF.

The genes are TRBV19 and TRBJ2-1; 11 bases map to TRBD1. V shed 4 bases and J 7 bases; nucleotides not matched to a gene: 6. The CDR3 covers 15 residues. Per germline, CDR1 LNHDA and CDR2 SQIVND (reference sequence). The CDR3 protein is CASSTDRDRGNEQFF. The CDR3 nucleotides read TGTGCCAGTAGTACGGACCGGGACAGGGGGAATGAGCAGTTCTTC.

The chain links TRBV19 to TRBJ2-1; 9 positions match TRBD2. Germline V CDR1 and CDR2: LNHDA, SQIVND (reference sequence). The CDR3 runs 19 residues. The V gene end was trimmed by 0 bases and the J gene end by 12 bases; junction bases not matched to a gene: 21. CDR3 coding DNA: TGTGCCAGTAGTATAGACGACCCCTCCCTAGCGGGGCCGCTATGGGTGCAGTTCTTC. Translated, it gives CASSIDDPSLAGPLWVQFF.

The rearrangement joins TRBV7-9 to TRBJ1-5, with 7 bases matching TRBD1. With V trimmed by 1 base and J by 7 bases, 13 bases remained unmatched. CDR3 length equals 17 residues. From germline, CDR1 is SEHNR and CDR2 FQNEAQ (reference sequence). The CDR3 protein is CASSLEGYATGFQPQHF. CDR3 DNA: TGTGCCAGCAGCTTAGAAGGATATGCGACAGGGTTCCAGCCCCAGCATTTT.

The chain uses TRBV3-1 (or the pseudogene TRBV3-2) and TRBJ1-2; D may be TRBD1 (6 bases). Germline V gene lookup returns CDR1 LGHDT and CDR2 YNNKEL (reference sequence). CDR3 length equals 16 residues. V shed 1 base and J shed 2 bases, with 14 bases lying between them. CDR3 loop: CASSQVRGGSNYGYTF. In DNA form, the CDR3 reads TGTGCCAGCAGCCAAGTTAGGGGGGGTTCGAACTATGGCTACACCTTC.

The J gene is TRBJ1-3, the V gene TRBV5-6; D possibly corresponds to TRBD1 (6 bases). Trimming removed 1 base from V and 4 bases from J, with 12 bases in between. The CDR3 totals 15 residues. From germline, CDR1 is SGHDT and CDR2 YYEEEE. The CDR3 nucleotides read TGTGCCAGCAGCTTGCAGGGGACGGGCGGAAACACCATATATTTT. It yields the protein CASSLQGTGGNTIYF.

This clone has more than one count but fewer than ten. The chain combines TRBV27 with TRBJ1-2; possible D gene TRBD1, 6 bases. Germline-derived CDR1 and CDR2 are MNHEY and SMNVEV (reference sequence). With 3 bases removed from V and 3 bases from J, the gap between germline ends came to 17 bases. CDR3 length: 16 residues. The CDR3 here is CASSLTGTLGDYGYTF. The CDR3 nucleotides read TGTGCCAGCAGTTTGACCGGGACACTGGGCGACTATGGCTACACCTTC.

The V call is TRBV21-1, the J call TRBJ1-1. TRBV21-1 is recorded as a pseudogene. The CDR3 loop spans 13 amino acids. The CDR3 region is CASTLGVNTEAFF. DNA for the CDR3: TGTGCCAGCACACTGGGAGTGAACACTGAAGCTTTCTTT.

The chain is built from TRBV6-4 and TRBJ2-2; weak D call: TRBD1 (5 bases). The CDR3 is made up of 14 amino acids. Trimming shortened V by 4 bases and J by 2 bases, and 8 bases separated the two germline ends. Germline V gene sequence: CDR1 MRHNA, CDR2 SNTAGT. The CDR3 loop reads CASSVRGNTGELFF. In nucleotides, the CDR3 is TGTGCCAGCAGTGTTAGGGGAAACACCGGGGAGCTGTTTTTT.

This clone was counted a single time. The genes are TRBV19 and TRBJ1-5, with 8 bases that match TRBD1. Germline V gives CDR1 LNHDA, CDR2 SQIVND (reference sequence). CDR3 length equals 15 residues. V shed 4 bases, J shed 6 bases, and the junction held 8 bases outside the gene matches. The CDR3 DNA sequence: TGTGCCAGTAGTAGGCCCCAGGGGGCAAGTCAGCCCCAGCATTTT. Its protein product is CASSRPQGASQPQHF.

A single count supports this clone. The rearrangement links TRBV30 to TRBJ1-2; no firm D call. V shed 2 bases and J shed 4 bases, with 14 bases lying between them. The CDR3 loop spans 14 amino acids. Germline V gene sequence: CDR1 GTSNPN, CDR2 SVGIG (reference sequence). CDR3 protein: CAWSNREGGYGYTF. The CDR3 DNA sequence: TGTGCCTGGAGTAATAGGGAGGGAGGCTATGGCTACACCTTC.

The chain couples TRBV5-1 to TRBJ1-6; 9 positions agree with TRBD1. The CDR3 totals 16 residues. The V and J ends lost 2 bases and 7 bases, in that order; junction bases with no gene match: 7. Per the germline V gene, CDR1 is SGHRS and CDR2 is YFSETQ. CDR3 bases: TGCGCCAGCAGCTTCCGAGACAGGGGGACAAATTCACCCCTCCACTTT. The encoded protein is CASSFRDRGTNSPLHF.

The rearrangement joins TRBV20-1 to TRBJ1-4, with D possibly TRBD1 on 5 matching bases. CDR1 is DFQATT and CDR2 is SNEGSKA in the germline V gene (reference sequence). V was shortened by 3 bases and J by 4 bases, with 12 bases between the two germline ends. The CDR3 contains 14 residues. The CDR3 is CSASPSGVNEKLFF. The CDR3 DNA reads TGCAGTGCTAGTCCCTCGGGGGTTAATGAAAAACTGTTTTTT.

The genes are TRBV2 and TRBJ2-1; weak D call: TRBD2 (5 bases). Germline CDR1 is SNHLY and CDR2 is FYNNEI. The CDR3 sequence is 13 residues long. V dropped 5 bases and J dropped 9 bases, with 14 bases sitting between them. The CDR3 region has the DNA TGTGCCAGCAGTCCTCCCCCCGGGATTGAGCAGTTCTTC. Protein product: CASSPPPGIEQFF.

The V gene is TRBV7-9, the J gene TRBJ1-2, with D unresolved. There are 15 residues in the CDR3. Germline CDR1 reads SEHNR; CDR2 reads FQNEAQ (reference sequence). Trimming stripped 0 bases from V and 0 bases from J, with 8 bases between. CDR3 sequence reads: CASSLAVEPNYGYTF. DNA of the CDR3: TGTGCCAGCAGCTTAGCGGTAGAGCCTAACTATGGCTACACCTTC. Full variable domain (outside the CDR3, taken from reference TRBV7-9 and TRBJ1-2): DTGVSQNPRHKITKRGQNVTFRCDPISEHNRLYWYRQTLGQGPEFLTYFQNEAQLEKSRLLSDRFSAERPKGSFSTLEIQRTEQGDSAMYLCASSLAVEPNYGYTFGSGTRLTVV.